The 26 T cell receptor beta chains in this list originate from one sample, sequenced in a study of shared clonotypes between healthy human individuals. Data came from immunoSEQ multiplex PCR; TCRdb stores just in-frame clones and leaves some out. The sample includes about 550,000 clones, around 95% of them seen just once. The naive CD8 fraction comprised CD45RO-negative cells positively selected for CCR7 and excluded terminally differentiated effector memory CD45RA+ cells. The specimen sequenced was naive CD8+ T cells sorted from blood. The receptor source for this set is a woman aged 30 to 39 in good health.

As regards this clone: Other DNA sequences within the sample encode an identical CDR3. The chain couples TRBV27 to TRBJ2-7; D ambiguous. The germline V gene has CDR1 MNHEY and CDR2 SMNVEV (reference sequence). The CDR3 runs 12 residues. The V and J ends lost 4 bases and 4 bases respectively, with 8 bases between them. CDR3 residues: CASSSGGYEQYF. For the CDR3, the DNA is TGTGCCAGCAGTTCCGGTGGATACGAGCAGTACTTC.

This chain connects TRBV27 to TRBJ2-7; D uncertain. This CDR3 has 14 amino acids. Per germline, CDR1 MNHEY and CDR2 SMNVEV (reference sequence). The ends were cut back, 3 bases at V and 0 bases at J, with 9 bases in the middle. In nucleotides, the CDR3 is TGTGCCAGCAGTTTGGAACAGAGCTCCTACGAGCAGTACTTC. Translation gives CASSLEQSSYEQYF.

The chain links TRBV28 to TRBJ1-5, with TRBD1 matching 9 bases. Germline CDR1 reads MDHEN; CDR2 reads SYDVKM. The CDR3 is made up of 15 amino acids. Trimming at V came to 6 bases and at J to 1 base, leaving 4 bases not matched to a gene. CDR3 nucleotides: TGTGCCAGCAGGGAGACAGGGGGGAGCAATCAGCCCCAGCATTTT. It yields the protein CASRETGGSNQPQHF.

The chain links TRBV4-2 to TRBJ2-7; weak D call: TRBD1 (6 bases). The V end lost 3 bases, the J end lost 0 bases, and 12 bases lay between the germline ends. Germline CDR1 is LGHNA and CDR2 is YNFKEQ. The CDR3 loop spans 15 amino acids. The CDR3 loop is CASSQDGTSSYEQYF. The CDR3 nucleotides are TGTGCCAGCAGCCAGGACGGGACAAGCTCCTACGAGCAGTACTTC.

The chain carries TRBV7-7 and TRBJ2-5; 7 bases map to TRBD2. The CDR3 spans 15 residues. The trim removed 4 bases at V and 5 bases at J, leaving 10 bases unmatched. In germline, CDR1 is SSHAT, CDR2 FNYEAQ (reference sequence). The CDR3: CASSSSTSLEETQYF. The CDR3 DNA follows: TGTGCCAGCAGCTCCTCGACTAGCTTGGAGGAGACCCAGTACTTC.

V usage is TRBV7-6 and J usage is TRBJ1-2; D may be TRBD1 (6 bases). Trimming left V 4 bases short and J 1 base short, with 19 bases between. Germline V gene sequence: CDR1 SGHVS, CDR2 FNYEAQ. CDR3 size: 17 residues. CDR3 bases: TGTGCCAGCAGCTCTCAATCACAGGGCGGGTATAACTATGGCTACACCTTC. Translated, it gives CASSSQSQGGYNYGYTF.

This rearrangement joins TRBV10-2 to TRBJ2-2; no firm D call. The length of the CDR3 is 15 residues. Per the germline V gene, CDR1 is WSHSY and CDR2 is SAAADI. Trimming pared 3 bases from V and 4 bases from J, leaving 12 bases between. CDR3 residues: CASSETLIGTGELFF. For the CDR3, the DNA is TGCGCCAGCAGTGAAACCCTCATAGGCACCGGGGAGCTGTTTTTT.

The chain has TRBV4-2 and TRBJ2-7; tentative D call: TRBD1 (6 bases). The CDR3 extends over 15 amino acids. The V gene's germline CDR1 is LGHNA and CDR2 YNFKEQ. Trimming took off 1 base at V and 2 bases at J, with 12 bases between the two ends. This CDR3 is CASSQGTDLTYEQYF. Written as DNA, the CDR3 is TGTGCCAGCAGCCAAGGGACAGATTTAACCTACGAGCAGTACTTC.

This clone was seen just once. The chain carries TRBV9 and TRBJ2-3, with 11 bases matching TRBD2. V lost 2 bases to trimming and J lost 2 bases; unmatched junction nucleotides: 4. CDR1 SGDLS and CDR2 YYNGEE come from the germline V gene. The CDR3 runs to 16 residues. The CDR3 region has the DNA TGTGCCAGCAGCGTCGGGACTAGCGGACTCACAGATACGCAGTATTTT. Its translation: CASSVGTSGLTDTQYF.

The J gene is TRBJ2-7, the V gene TRBV7-2; D ambiguous. Germline loops: CDR1 SGHTA, CDR2 FQGNSA. The ends were cut back, 5 bases at V and 3 bases at J, with 14 bases in the middle. This CDR3 spans 14 amino acids. The CDR3 is CASSPNGASYEQYF. CDR3 sequence (DNA): TGTGCCAGCAGCCCAAATGGAGCCAGCTACGAGCAGTACTTC.

The rearrangement uses TRBV10-1 and TRBJ2-7; 10 bases line up with TRBD1. V trimming: 2 bases; J trimming: 5 bases; junction bases outside the gene matches: 3. Germline V gene data show CDR1 as WNHNN and CDR2 as SYGVQD (reference sequence). This CDR3 region has 14 residues. The CDR3 coding sequence is TGCGCCAGCAGTGAGAGGGACAGGGGCGACGAGCAGTACTTC. Its protein is CASSERDRGDEQYF.

The genes are TRBV5-6 and TRBJ2-1, with TRBD2 matching over 10 bases. After removal of 2 bases from V and 6 bases from J, the junction contained 8 bases not matched to a gene. The CDR3 is made up of 16 amino acids. CDR1 and CDR2 (germline): SGHDT, YYEEEE. In DNA form, the CDR3 reads TGTGCCAGCAGCTTTGGGACTAGCGACTATATCAATGAGCAGTTCTTC. Protein sequence: CASSFGTSDYINEQFF. The whole variable domain, remainder taken from reference TRBV5-6 and TRBJ2-1, is DAGVTQSPTHLIKTRGQQVTLRCSPKSGHDTVSWYQQALGQGPQFIFQYYEEEERQRGNFPDRFSGHQFPNYSSELNVNALLLGDSALYLCASSFGTSDYINEQFFGPGTRLTVL.

The rearrangement uses TRBV27 and TRBJ2-1; 9 bases line up with TRBD1. Germline CDR1 and CDR2: MNHEY and SMNVEV (reference sequence). The V segment lost 4 bases and the J segment 6 bases; nucleotides outside the gene matches: 7. This CDR3 comprises 15 residues. The CDR3 coding sequence is TGTGCCAGCAGTTCAATCGGGACAGGGTTCAATGAGCAGTTCTTC. Protein sequence: CASSSIGTGFNEQFF.

This chain uses TRBV11-2 with TRBJ2-3, with D possibly TRBD1 on 5 matching bases. Germline CDR1 is SGHAT and CDR2 is FQNNGV. This CDR3 has 14 residues. The germline V and J ends were trimmed by 4 bases and 5 bases, with 13 bases remaining between them. CDR3 amino acids: CASSSLRGVDTQYF. CDR3 in DNA: TGTGCCAGCAGCTCCCTAAGGGGCGTAGATACGCAGTATTTT.

The chain links TRBV19 to TRBJ2-7; 7 nucleotides agree with TRBD2. The length of the CDR3 is 14 residues. V gave up 6 bases and J gave up 0 bases; unmatched junction bases: 5. The germline V gene encodes CDR1 LNHDA and CDR2 SQIVND (reference sequence). The CDR3 loop reads CASRGAGSSYEQYF. The DNA for the CDR3 is TGTGCCAGTAGGGGAGCGGGGAGCTCCTACGAGCAGTACTTC.

On this clone itself: The identical CDR3 is also encoded by other nucleotide sequences in the sample. The chain recombines TRBV4-1 with TRBJ2-7; 7 nucleotides align to TRBD2. Germline V gene lookup returns CDR1 MGHRA and CDR2 YSYEKL. The CDR3 is made up of 15 amino acids. Germline trimming cut 1 base from V and 0 bases from J; bases unmatched to any gene: 3. The CDR3 loop is CASSQVPSGSYEQYF. Here the CDR3 DNA reads TGCGCCAGCAGCCAAGTACCTAGCGGCTCCTACGAGCAGTACTTC.

This clone was detected only once. The chain employs TRBV10-3 and TRBJ2-1; D remains ambiguous. Trimming pared 0 bases from V and 4 bases from J, leaving 4 bases between. Germline CDR1 is ENHRY and CDR2 is SYGVKD. The CDR3 runs to 13 residues. Written as DNA, the CDR3 is TGTGCCATCAGTGAGTCGGTGTACAATGAGCAGTTCTTC. Its translation: CAISESVYNEQFF.

CDR3 amino acids: CASSLEILGGYNEQFF. The CDR3 nucleotides read TGCGCCAGCAGCTTGGAAATACTAGGGGGGTACAATGAGCAGTTCTTC. This chain connects TRBV5-1 to TRBJ2-1; tentatively, D is TRBD1 or TRBD2 (6 bases each). The CDR3 is 16 amino acids. Trimming removed 0 bases at V and 4 bases at J, with 14 bases between. CDR1 and CDR2 from the germline V gene are SGHRS and YFSETQ.

The rearrangement uses TRBV28 and TRBJ2-7; TRBD2 aligns across 11 bases. The V gene end was trimmed by 2 bases and the J gene end by 2 bases; junction bases not matched to a gene: 20. CDR3 length: 21 residues. Germline CDR1 is MDHEN and CDR2 is SYDVKM. Here the CDR3 reads CASSLEPLGLAGGPRTYEQYF. The CDR3 nucleotides read TGTGCCAGCAGTTTAGAACCCCTTGGCCTAGCGGGAGGCCCAAGGACCTACGAGCAGTACTTC.

The CDR3 DNA is TGTGCCAGCAGTGAGCCTCTGACAGGGGGCTGGCCCCAGCATTTT. Amino acid sequence: CASSEPLTGGWPQHF. V and J are TRBV6-1 and TRBJ1-5; 10 bases are a match to TRBD1. Germline CDR1 and CDR2: MNHNS and SASEGT. Trimming cost V 3 bases and J 9 bases; bases outside gene matches: 8. The CDR3 totals 15 residues.

The J gene is TRBJ2-5, the V gene TRBV2; either TRBD1 or TRBD2 may fit D (6 bases each). This CDR3 is built from 13 residues. Trimming took 7 bases from V and 5 from J, leaving 14 bases between them. Germline loops: CDR1 SNHLY, CDR2 FYNNEI. The CDR3 reads CASTPGGDETQYF. The CDR3 DNA reads TGTGCCAGCACCCCCGGGGGCGACGAGACCCAGTACTTC.

The CDR3 bases are TGTGCCAGCAGTGAAAGAGGGTGGGGCGATGAGCAGTTCTTC. This gives the protein CASSERGWGDEQFF. This chain uses TRBV2 with TRBJ2-1; tentatively, D is TRBD1 or TRBD2 (5 bases each). This CDR3 is 14 amino acids long. Trimming pared 2 bases from V and 8 bases from J, leaving 13 bases between. The germline CDR1 and CDR2 sequences are SNHLY and FYNNEI.

The V gene is TRBV7-2, the J gene TRBJ2-1; 11 positions match TRBD2. The CDR3 consists of 17 residues. Germline V gene lookup returns CDR1 SGHTA and CDR2 FQGNSA. V lost 5 bases to trimming and J lost 6 bases; unmatched junction nucleotides: 12. CDR3 DNA sequence: TGTGCCAGCAGCGCACTGGGGGGGACTAGCGGAGCCAATGAGCAGTTCTTC. Translation gives CASSALGGTSGANEQFF.

V is TRBV9 and J is TRBJ1-1; possibly TRBD1 for D (6 bases). The ends were cut back, 3 bases at V and 6 bases at J, with 9 bases in the middle. The CDR3 has 12 amino acids. Germline V gene sequence: CDR1 SGDLS, CDR2 YYNGEE. As DNA, the CDR3 is TGTGCCAGCAGCGATGGGGGCGCTGAAGCTTTCTTT. It encodes CASSDGGAEAFF.

V gene TRBV29-1 combines with J gene TRBJ2-7; 9 bases are a match to TRBD1. V dropped 7 bases and J dropped 5; count of bases not matched to a gene: 15. This CDR3 has 15 amino acids. Germline CDR1 is SQVTM and CDR2 is ANQGSEA. CDR3 coding DNA: TGCAGCGGCTCCAACTCCGGGACAGGGTCAAACGAGCAGTACTTC. It encodes CSGSNSGTGSNEQYF.

The chain is built from TRBV13 and TRBJ2-1; 10 bases match TRBD2. V lost 6 bases, J lost 1 base, and 9 bases stayed unmatched. This CDR3 region has 17 residues. CDR1 and CDR2 from the germline V gene are PRHDT and FYEKMQ (reference sequence). CDR3 region: CASSWLAGVGSYNEQFF. The CDR3 nucleotides read TGTGCCAGCAGTTGGCTAGCGGGAGTCGGGTCCTACAATGAGCAGTTCTTC. Full variable domain (missing parts from reference TRBV13 and TRBJ2-1): AAGVIQSPRHLIKEKRETATLKCYPIPRHDTVYWYQQGPGQDPQFLISFYEKMQSDKGSIPDRFSAQQFSDYHSELNMSSLELGDSALYFCASSWLAGVGSYNEQFFGPGTRLTVL.